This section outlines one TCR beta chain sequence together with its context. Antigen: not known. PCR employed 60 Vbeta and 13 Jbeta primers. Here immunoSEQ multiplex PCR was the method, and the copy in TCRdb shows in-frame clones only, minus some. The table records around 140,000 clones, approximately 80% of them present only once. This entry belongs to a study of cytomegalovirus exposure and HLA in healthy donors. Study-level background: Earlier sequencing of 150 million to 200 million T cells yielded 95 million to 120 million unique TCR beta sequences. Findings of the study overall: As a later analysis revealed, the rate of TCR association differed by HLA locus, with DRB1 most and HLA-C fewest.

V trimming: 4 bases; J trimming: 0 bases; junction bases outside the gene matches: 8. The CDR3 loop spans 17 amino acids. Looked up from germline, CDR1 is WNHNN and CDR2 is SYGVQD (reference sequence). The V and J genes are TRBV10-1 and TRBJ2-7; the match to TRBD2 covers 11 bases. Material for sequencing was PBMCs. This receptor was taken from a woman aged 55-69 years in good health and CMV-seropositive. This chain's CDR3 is CASSALAGGASSYEQYF. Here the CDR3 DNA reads TGCGCCAGCAGTGCTCTAGCGGGAGGAGCCAGCTCCTACGAGCAGTACTTC.